This TCR beta chain was captured in a study of blood T cell repertoires in COVID-19. Study at large: Samples taken during acute and convalescent COVID-19 were collected in the United States, Italy and Spain.

The method was immunoSEQ multiplex PCR; TCRdb's version includes in-frame clones alone and lacks a portion of them. The sample lists approximately 300,000 clones; roughly 90% were seen once. This TCR derives from a woman aged 25-40 years with COVID-19, enrolled during active disease. Sequenced sample: peripheral blood.

Here the CDR3 reads CASSRQGRSGNTIYF. DNA of the CDR3: TGTGCCAGCAGCCGACAGGGCCGCTCTGGAAACACCATATATTTT. This chain links TRBV2 with TRBJ1-3; 7 nucleotides agree with TRBD1. Unmatched junction bases numbered 5, after V lost 6 bases and J lost 0 bases. The CDR3 runs to 15 residues. The germline CDR1 and CDR2 sequences are SNHLY and FYNNEI.